This TCR beta chain was sequenced during a study of T cells in Graves' hyperthyroidism and ophthalmopathy. What was amplified from RNA transcripts were TCR beta CDR3 regions. The primer set for the first-round RT-PCR of the TCR CDR3 was HTBI. MiXCR, run by TCRdb on the multiplex PCR reads, gives a single entry per CDR3 protein. The sample lists around 300,000 distinct CDR3 sequences, about 15% seen once, with roughly 24% in the top ten. A remark on this clonotype: This may come from a read error, since a much larger clone is one base off.

The V segment lost 5 bases and the J segment 6 bases; nucleotides outside the gene matches: 10. The CDR3 has 15 amino acids. The source material was blood. The J gene is TRBJ2-1, the V gene TRBV12-3 or TRBV12-4; 7 nucleotides match TRBD2. This receptor was identified in a woman aged 25 to 39 with Graves' hyperthyroidism. CDR3 sequence: CASSLAGRTGNEQFF. CDR3 coding DNA: TGTGCCAGCAGTCTCGCCGGGAGGACGGGCAATGAGCAGTTCTTC.